This entry is about one T cell receptor beta chain. Its antigen remains unidentified. One junction end does not reproduce the germline sequence, and a read error may be involved. Within the sample, other DNA sequences also encode this same CDR3. The sample comes from a study of T cells in localized non-small cell lung cancer (dated by TCRdb to the early 2020s). Background on the whole study: The study examined T cell repertoires in a few hundred patients with early-stage NSCLC and compared tumors with uninvolved tumor-adjacent lungs. The cohort consisted of under 300 treatment-naive NSCLC patients whose localized lung tumors had been resected. A mean age of approximately 70 years was recorded for the NSCLC patients, of whom 129 were male and about a hundred were female. Overall results and qualifications from the work: A median of around 57 of the top 100 tumor clones were detected in paired uninvolved adjacent lung, and some 30 of these tumor clones were also found among the top 100 clones of the paired uninvolved adjacent lung. Multi-region tumor sequencing was not performed, so intratumor heterogeneity could not be excluded. Because the study design was exploratory, TCR variables were selected using unadjusted p-values without false-discovery rate correction. Longer overall survival was associated with higher blood T cell density, whereas shorter survival was associated with higher adjacent-lung clonality. Uninvolved tumor-adjacent lung showed the highest T cell clonality, higher than tumor, which suggests more focused antigenic responses in the uninvolved tumor-adjacent lung.

The CDR3 spans 15 residues, from the cysteine through the phenylalanine. Only the CDR3 part of the read is kept: 45 bases, read in frame from the first base. CDR1 and CDR2 (MNHEY, SVGAGI) derive from the germline V gene. At diagnosis, peripheral blood, uninvolved tumor-adjacent lung and tumor were collected and were preserved as a mix of fresh-frozen and FFPE material. For TCR repertoire profiling, blood samples were analyzed in the form of peripheral blood mononuclear cells. The immunoSEQ Assay was used to sequence TCR beta CDR3 regions from DNA. Per the source publication's procedure: T cell density was computed as TCR beta template counts normalized to usable DNA estimated by amplifying housekeeping genes. Richness was estimated using the preseqR package, with extrapolation to 400,000 templates for PBMC samples and to 120,000 templates for tissue samples. Clonality was calculated as one minus Pielou's evenness. Tissue-enriched TCRs were identified through differential abundance testing performed on productive amino-acid clonotypes, with a minimum total count of 5 and an alpha of 0.1. The Jaccard Index and the Morisita Overlap Index were used to measure repertoire overlap between compartments. GLIPH grouped TCR beta CDR3s together with public tetramer-defined viral CDR3s, and a viral motif had to include at least three viral sequences and show V-gene enrichment. As stored in TCRdb, this immuneACCESS dataset retains in-frame rearrangements with V and J assigned. A fraction of the clones does not appear; measured against another copy, unresolved V genes explain less than half of the discrepancy, and the remainder lacks a known reason. That table supplies the V and J calls and clone size; D and trimming were determined from the DNA. The sample records tens of thousands of clones, 87% of which are singletons. The leading ten clones occupy 17% of the sample.

The sequence links TRBV6-5 to TRBJ2-2, with TRBD2 perhaps the D gene, on 5 matching bases. Sample: peripheral blood mononuclear cells, taken before any cancer treatment. The sequence came from a man aged 40 to 70 with stage III lung adenocarcinoma. The DNA sequence is given as TGTGCCAGCAGTTTGACCTTTAACTGGGCCGGGGAGCTGTTCTTT. The translation is CASSLTFNWAGELFF.